This TCR beta chain was sequenced in a study of human T cells and chemical hapten exposure. Germline V lookup: CDR1 SGHVS, CDR2 FQNEAQ. The CDR3 length is 14 residues. V was clipped by 5 bases and J by 8 bases, with 18 bases between them. This clonotype has at least ten counts. The library attached unique molecular identifiers to individual cDNA molecules. In TCRdb, the RACE reads were re-called with MiXCR into one record per CDR3 protein. The sample lists 65,000 or so distinct CDR3 sequences; under 7.5% were seen once. Time point here: healthy volunteer bleed at 6 weeks. The total RNA was obtained from whole blood that was not fractionated.

The chain carries TRBV7-8 and TRBJ1-2; D is uncertain. The TCR comes from a female donor in good health. Some clones in this sample may be carry-over from other donors' samples. Material for sequencing was whole blood. The chain's CDR3 is CASSPTRILPGYTF. Here the CDR3 DNA reads TGTGCCAGCAGCCCAACACGGATTCTTCCCGGCTACACCTTC.